A selection of T cell receptor beta chains follows, all from one sample in a study of Tregs in tolerant kidney transplant recipients. Libraries were prepared by immunoSEQ multiplex PCR; TCRdb keeps only in-frame clonotypes and omits some of them. The repertoire holds under 50,000 clones, with 91% as singletons. The sample was Tregs from blood. These receptors originate from a human donor in good health. The CDR3 runs from the conserved cysteine through the conserved F or W. The order of the fields is D gene, J gene, V gene, clone size, CDR3 protein, CDR3 DNA. D genes are given only for firm matches. Clone size is stated in some rows and not others, as once, few, many or a class when expanded.

>TRBD2|TRBJ2-1|TRBV5-4|few
CASSSEPGRGGDNEQFF
TGTGCCAGCAGCTCGGAACCTGGACGGGGAGGGGACAATGAGCAGTTCTTC
>TRBD2|TRBJ2-2|TRBV5-4|NA
CASSPRYGGGGGELFF
TGTGCCAGCAGCCCACGCTACGGGGGGGGAGGCGGGGAGCTGTTTTTT
>NA|TRBJ2-7|TRBV18|NA
CASSPGQREEQYF
TGTGCCAGCTCCCCAGGGCAAAGGGAGGAGCAGTACTTC
>TRBD2|TRBJ2-5|TRBV5-6|NA
CASSLGRGVGETQYF
TGTGCCAGCAGCTTGGGCCGGGGGGTTGGAGAGACCCAGTACTTC
>NA|TRBJ2-3|TRBV2|NA
CASNAGPGRDTQYF
TGTGCCAGCAACGCCGGACCGGGGCGAGATACGCAGTATTTT
>NA|TRBJ1-1|TRBV21-1|few
CASTPGQMNTEAFF
TGTGCCAGCACCCCAGGACAGATGAACACTGAAGCTTTCTTT
>NA|TRBJ1-3|TRBV6-5|few
CASRRVGPTNTIYF
TGTGCCAGCAGGCGCGTGGGGCCCACAAACACCATATATTTT
>TRBD1|TRBJ1-4|TRBV2|once
CASRLEQGVGKLFF
TGTGCCAGCAGGCTCGAACAGGGGGTTGGAAAACTGTTTTTT
>NA|TRBJ1-1|TRBV29-1|NA
CSVEPHGGRDTEAFF
TGCAGCGTTGAGCCCCACGGTGGACGGGACACTGAAGCTTTCTTT
>NA|TRBJ1-2|TRBV5-5|once
CASSFSNYGYTF
TGTGCCAGCAGCTTCTCTAACTATGGCTACACCTTC
>NA|TRBJ2-1|TRBV10-3|NA
CAISEFSVSYNEQFF
TGTGCCATCAGTGAATTTTCGGTTTCCTACAATGAGCAGTTCTTC
>TRBD1|TRBJ2-1|TRBV7-2|NA
CASSSPGQGRRQIF
TGTGCCAGCAGCTCACCGGGACAGGGTAGGCGTCAGATCTTC
>NA|TRBJ2-7|TRBV19|once
CASSIGTFYSYEQYF
TGTGCCAGTAGTATCGGGACATTCTACTCCTACGAGCAGTACTTC
>NA|TRBJ2-7|TRBV18|NA
CASSRAETYEQYF
TGTGCCAGCTCACGGGCAGAAACCTACGAGCAGTACTTC
>TRBD1|TRBJ1-3|TRBV30|NA
CAWSRTGNSGNTIYF
TGTGCCTGGAGTCGGACAGGGAACTCTGGAAACACCATATATTTT
>TRBD2|TRBJ2-1|TRBV5-1|NA
CASSPGGDNEQFF
TGCGCCAGCAGCCCCGGGGGGGACAATGAGCAGTTCTTC
>NA|TRBJ1-6|TRBV11-1|NA
CASSLESYPPLHF
TGTGCCAGCAGCTTAGAGTCATACCCACCCCTCCACTTT
>NA|TRBJ2-7|TRBV6-1|NA
CASSGGHGLAYEQYF
TGTGCCAGCAGTGGAGGACACGGGCTCGCCTACGAGCAGTACTTC
>NA|TRBJ2-1|TRBV5-1|NA
CASSLGRDRQFF
TGCGCCAGCAGCCTTGGAAGGGACCGGCAGTTCTTC
>NA|TRBJ2-5|TRBV30|NA
CAWSVGETQYF
TGTGCCTGGAGTGTTGGGGAGACCCAGTACTTC
>TRBD1|TRBJ2-2|TRBV5-5|NA
CASSLVDRARTGELFF
TGTGCCAGCAGCTTGGTGGACAGGGCGAGGACCGGGGAGCTGTTTTTT
>NA|TRBJ2-7|TRBV2|NA
CASSANPATPFTYEQYF
TGTGCCAGCAGCGCCAATCCCGCGACCCCCTTTACCTACGAGCAGTACTTC
>TRBD1|TRBJ2-1|TRBV6-5|NA
CASSYRIGTGDNEQFF
TGTGCCAGCAGTTACCGTATAGGGACAGGAGACAATGAGCAGTTCTTC
>TRBD1|TRBJ1-2|TRBV11-2|NA
CASSLDRGSRDRGNYGYTF
TGTGCCAGCAGCTTAGATCGAGGGTCCAGGGACAGGGGAAACTATGGCTACACCTTC
>TRBD1|TRBJ1-5|TRBV6-5|NA
CASSITGANQPQHF
TGTGCCAGCAGCATTACAGGGGCCAATCAGCCCCAGCATTTT
>NA|TRBJ2-7|TRBV18|NA
CASSHLYEQYF
TGTGCCAGCTCCCACCTCTACGAGCAGTACTTC
>TRBD1|TRBJ2-7|TRBV18|NA
CASSLQDRGLGEQYF
TGTGCCAGCTCACTCCAGGACAGGGGGTTGGGGGAGCAGTACTTC
>TRBD1|TRBJ1-2|TRBV5-4|once
CASSSGTVYGYTF
TGTGCCAGCAGCTCCGGGACAGTCTATGGCTACACCTTC
>TRBD2|TRBJ2-1|TRBV6-4|NA
CASRRGVAGRDEQFF
TGTGCCAGCAGGAGAGGGGTAGCGGGGAGGGATGAGCAGTTCTTC
>TRBD1|TRBJ2-7|TRBV18|NA
CASSPSGQGMGEQYF
TGTGCCAGCTCACCAAGTGGACAGGGGATGGGGGAGCAGTACTTC
>NA|TRBJ2-2|TRBV27|NA
CASSLVTAKNTGELFF
TGTGCCAGCAGTTTAGTGACAGCGAAGAACACCGGGGAGCTGTTTTTT
>TRBD2|TRBJ2-1|TRBV6-6|NA
CASSQPGLGLPEQFF
TGTGCCAGCAGTCAGCCGGGACTAGGACTACCTGAGCAGTTCTTC
>TRBD1|TRBJ2-3|TRBV5-1|NA
CASSVTGGNTQYF
TGCGCCAGCAGCGTCACAGGGGGAAATACGCAGTATTTT
>NA|TRBJ2-7|TRBV5-1|NA
CASSLALTGSYEQYF
TGCGCCAGCAGCTTGGCCCTAACAGGGTCCTACGAGCAGTACTTC
>TRBD1|TRBJ1-3|TRBV5-1|once
CASSRTGIGNTIYF
TGCGCCAGCAGCAGGACAGGGATCGGAAACACCATATATTTT
>NA|TRBJ2-3|TRBV11-3|NA
CASSRGRGQADTQYF
TGTGCCAGCAGTCGGGGGCGGGGACAAGCAGATACGCAGTATTTT
>TRBD1|TRBJ2-2|TRBV10-3|NA
CAISEVQGAAGELFF
TGTGCCATCAGTGAAGTGCAGGGGGCCGCCGGGGAGCTGTTTTTT
>TRBD1|TRBJ2-2|TRBV19|few
CASTRTGYTGELFF
TGTGCCAGTACGCGGACAGGTTACACCGGGGAGCTGTTTTTT
>TRBD2|TRBJ2-7|TRBV5-4|NA
CASTREKSSYEQYF
TGTGCCAGCACGCGGGAGAAAAGCTCCTACGAGCAGTACTTC
>NA|TRBJ1-1|TRBV6-1|once
CASSYGWGTEAFF
TGTGCCAGCAGCTACGGGTGGGGCACTGAAGCTTTCTTT
>NA|TRBJ2-5|TRBV2|NA
CASSEGQETQYF
TGTGCCAGCAGTGAAGGCCAAGAGACCCAGTACTTC
>TRBD2|TRBJ2-7|TRBV18|NA
CASSPGTRVVHEQYF
TGTGCCAGCTCACCTGGGACTAGAGTTGTCCACGAGCAGTACTTC
>TRBD2|TRBJ2-1|TRBV19|NA
CASSISGTSDLGEQFF
TGTGCCAGTAGTATATCCGGGACTAGCGATCTAGGTGAGCAGTTCTTC
>NA|TRBJ1-6|TRBV19|NA
CASSPGRYNSPLHF
TGTGCCAGTTCACCGGGACGGTATAATTCACCCCTCCACTTT
>NA|TRBJ1-6|TRBV21-1|NA
CASSKWGSPLHF
TGTGCCAGCAGCAAATGGGGTTCACCCCTCCACTTT
>TRBD1|TRBJ1-1|TRBV6-5|NA
CASNPISRGQGAFF
TGTGCCAGCAATCCAATCAGCAGGGGGCAAGGAGCTTTCTTT
>NA|TRBJ2-3|TRBV5-1|NA
CASRRAGGLPNTDTQYF
TGCGCCAGCAGAAGGGCAGGTGGTTTGCCCAACACAGATACGCAGTATTTT
>NA|TRBJ2-2|TRBV10-2|NA
CASMVGRDTGELFF
TGCGCCAGCATGGTGGGGCGTGACACCGGGGAGCTGTTTTTT
>TRBD1|TRBJ1-2|TRBV6-6|once
CASTEGGRTGSRYTF
TGTGCCAGCACCGAAGGGGGGCGGACAGGGAGCCGCTACACCTTC